This passage covers 28 T cell receptor beta chains from one sample sequenced in a study of cytomegalovirus exposure and HLA in healthy donors (dated by TCRdb to 2016 to 2017). The receptor library was made with the immunoSEQ multiplex PCR assay. For the multiplex PCR, a mixture combining 60 forward primers for TCR Vbeta segments and 13 reverse primers for TCR Jbeta segments was used. In TCRdb, the immuneACCESS table is reduced to in-frame sequences with V and J assigned. These tables do not hold every clone; where another copy was compared, an unresolved V gene accounts for under half, and the others remain unexplained. For this sample the table gives more than 100,000 clones, of which approximately 80% were detected only once. The top ten clones comprise around 2% of the sample. Sequenced material: PBMCs. Receptors were obtained from a female donor in good health and CMV-seropositive.

CDR3 sequence: CASSLLGTGGDWELFF. The CDR3 nucleotides are TGTGCCAGCAGTTTATTGGGGACAGGGGGGGACTGGGAGCTGTTTTTT. J is TRBJ2-2 and V is TRBV28, with TRBD1 matching over 11 bases. V gave up 1 base and J gave up 9 bases; unmatched junction bases: 7. Germline V gene data show CDR1 as MDHEN and CDR2 as SYDVKM. There are 16 residues in the CDR3.

The chain employs TRBV11-3 and TRBJ2-3; 7 nucleotides align to TRBD2. The CDR3 runs to 15 residues. Per germline, CDR1 SGHNT and CDR2 YENEEA. V shed 5 bases and J 2 bases; nucleotides not matched to a gene: 7. The chain's CDR3 is CASSKSGDPTDTQYF. The CDR3 DNA reads as TGTGCCAGCAGCAAAAGCGGGGACCCCACAGATACGCAGTATTTT.

CDR3: CASSFRDRVYEKLFF. CDR3 DNA: TGTGCCAGCAGCTTTCGGGACAGGGTTTATGAAAAACTGTTTTTT. This chain connects TRBV5-5 to TRBJ1-4; 9 bases match TRBD1. This CDR3 contains 15 residues. Germline V gene lookup returns CDR1 SGHKS and CDR2 YYEKEE (reference sequence). The V and J ends lost 2 bases and 6 bases, in that order; junction bases with no gene match: 5.

The table lists this clone with a few counts. The chain couples TRBV5-1 to TRBJ1-3; D might be TRBD1 (6 bases). The CDR3 runs to 14 residues. Germline loops: CDR1 SGHRS, CDR2 YFSETQ. V was trimmed by 2 bases and J by 3 bases, leaving 9 bases between them. The CDR3 DNA sequence: TGCGCCAGCAGCTTAACAGGGTATGGAAACACCATATATTTT. Translating gives CASSLTGYGNTIYF.

The V gene is TRBV30, the J gene TRBJ2-3; 10 bases are a match to TRBD2. J lost 2 bases, V lost 4 bases, and 3 bases had no gene match. CDR1 is GTSNPN and CDR2 is SVGIG in the germline V gene (reference sequence). There are 14 residues in the CDR3. The CDR3 here is CAWNSGRSTDTQYF. CDR3 DNA sequence: TGTGCCTGGAATAGCGGGAGGTCCACAGATACGCAGTATTTT.

A few counts support this clone. J is TRBJ2-7 and V is TRBV30, with D uncertain. Germline V gene sequence: CDR1 GTSNPN, CDR2 SVGIG (reference sequence). The CDR3 consists of 13 residues. V shed 0 bases and J shed 0 bases, with 6 bases lying between them. CDR3 coding DNA: TGTGCCTGGAGTGTACAGAGCTCCTACGAGCAGTACTTC. Protein product: CAWSVQSSYEQYF.

This clone was seen more than once but under ten times. For the CDR3, the DNA is TGTGCCAGCAGCGAAAAAACCGACAGCTACAATGAGCAGTTCTTC. Translating gives CASSEKTDSYNEQFF. J is TRBJ2-1 and V is TRBV6-1, with D possibly matching TRBD1 (5 bases). V was pared by 6 bases and J by 3 bases, with 15 bases between. The CDR3 covers 15 residues. The germline V gene encodes CDR1 MNHNS and CDR2 SASEGT.

The chain couples TRBV29-1 to TRBJ1-1, with 8 nucleotides matching TRBD1. The junction had 12 bases not matched to a gene; V was cut back by 1 base and J by 5 bases. The germline V gene encodes CDR1 SQVTM and CDR2 ANQGSEA. The CDR3 is 16 residues long. CDR3 DNA sequence: TGCAGCGTTGAAGGTTCGGGGACAGGTGTAAAGACTGAAGCTTTCTTT. This sequence encodes CSVEGSGTGVKTEAFF.

This rearrangement joins TRBV10-3 to TRBJ2-7, with D possibly being TRBD2 (6 bases). This CDR3 is built from 20 residues. Per the germline V gene, CDR1 is ENHRY and CDR2 is SYGVKD. V lost 3 bases and J 3 bases, leaving 30 bases between the germline ends. The CDR3 reads CAISERDFVGGAWGDYEQYF. The CDR3 DNA reads as TGTGCCATCAGTGAACGAGACTTCGTGGGGGGAGCCTGGGGTGACTACGAGCAGTACTTC.

The gene calls are TRBV29-1 and TRBJ2-5, with 8 positions matching TRBD2. This CDR3 contains 15 residues. Germline lookup yields CDR1 SQVTM and CDR2 ANQGSEA. J was trimmed by 5 bases and V by 0 bases; bases with no gene match: 8. CDR3 protein: CSVEDSRGGRETQYF. The DNA of the CDR3 is TGCAGCGTTGAAGATTCCCGGGGGGGCCGGGAGACCCAGTACTTC.

The CDR3 is CASSLERGLSSYEQYF. The CDR3 DNA sequence: TGTGCCAGCAGCTTAGAGCGGGGCCTCAGCTCCTACGAGCAGTACTTC. The rearrangement joins TRBV13 to TRBJ2-7, with 7 bases that match TRBD2. Germline V gene sequence: CDR1 PRHDT, CDR2 FYEKMQ (reference sequence). Unmatched junction bases numbered 6, after V lost 1 base and J lost 0 bases. This CDR3 spans 16 amino acids.

J is TRBJ2-3 and V is TRBV19; TRBD1 might be the D (6 bases). The CDR3 contains 12 residues. The V end lost 8 bases, the J end lost 0 bases, and 6 bases lay between the germline ends. Germline V gene lookup returns CDR1 LNHDA and CDR2 SQIVND (reference sequence). CDR3 in DNA: TGTGCCAGTCAGGGGAGCACAGATACGCAGTATTTT. It translates to CASQGSTDTQYF.

The V gene is TRBV9, the J gene TRBJ2-1, with TRBD2 matching 9 bases. Germline V gives CDR1 SGDLS, CDR2 YYNGEE. V gave up 7 bases and J gave up 7 bases; unmatched junction bases: 12. The CDR3 consists of 15 residues. CDR3 nucleotides: TGTGCCAGCTCCCGCGGGGGGGCTAGAGGGAATGAGCAGTTCTTC. It codes for CASSRGGARGNEQFF.

This chain joins TRBV29-1 and TRBJ1-1; 7 nucleotides line up with TRBD1. The V gene's germline CDR1 is SQVTM and CDR2 ANQGSEA. With V trimmed by 7 bases and J by 5 bases, 13 bases remained unmatched. The CDR3 consists of 14 residues. This CDR3 is CSAEKTGMGTEAFF. CDR3 coding DNA: TGCAGCGCCGAAAAGACAGGGATGGGTACTGAAGCTTTCTTT.

The V gene is TRBV7-2, the J gene TRBJ2-5; 10 bases agree with TRBD2. The CDR3 length is 15 residues. With 3 bases clipped from V and 6 bases from J, the junction kept 7 bases outside the gene matches. CDR1 is SGHTA and CDR2 is FQGNSA in the germline V gene. DNA for the CDR3: TGTGCCAGCAGCTTGGGGACTAGCGAACAACAGACCCAGTACTTC. It encodes CASSLGTSEQQTQYF. Combining the CDR3 with reference TRBV7-2 and TRBJ2-5 gives the whole variable domain GAGVSQSPSNKVTEKGKDVELRCDPISGHTALYWYRQSLGQGLEFLIYFQGNSAPDKSGLPSDRFSAERTGGSVSTLTIQRTQQEDSAVYLCASSLGTSEQQTQYFGPGTRLLVL.

This clone has only one observation. The V and J genes are TRBV7-3 and TRBJ2-1; D perhaps matches TRBD1 (6 bases). This CDR3 has 16 amino acids. Trimming took 5 bases from V and 0 from J, leaving 14 bases between them. The V gene's germline CDR1 is SGHTA and CDR2 FQGTGA. In DNA form, the CDR3 reads TGTGCCAGCAGCGCCCAGACAGGATACTCCTACAATGAGCAGTTCTTC. Residues: CASSAQTGYSYNEQFF.

The V and J genes are TRBV5-4 and TRBJ2-3; D gene uncertain. V was shortened by 0 bases and J by 4 bases, with 12 bases between the two germline ends. This CDR3 comprises 15 residues. Germline V gene data show CDR1 as SGHNT and CDR2 as YYREEE (reference sequence). In DNA form, the CDR3 reads TGTGCCAGCAGCTTGGGCATCAGTTCCGCAGATACGCAGTATTTT. Translation: CASSLGISSADTQYF.

The chain is built from TRBV30 and TRBJ2-5; TRBD2 is a possible D gene (7 bases). Between the trimmed V and J ends, which lost 3 bases and 7 bases, there was a span of 15 bases. The CDR3 consists of 13 residues. From germline, CDR1 is GTSNPN and CDR2 SVGIG (reference sequence). DNA for the CDR3: TGTGCCTGGAGGGCGGGGGCCACCGGGACCCAGTACTTC. Translated: CAWRAGATGTQYF. Full variable domain (remainder filled in from reference TRBV30 and TRBJ2-5): SQTIHQWPATLVQPVGSPLSLECTVEGTSNPNLYWYRQAAGRGLQLLFYSVGIGQISSEVPQNLSASRPQDRQFILSSKKLLLSDSGFYLCAWRAGATGTQYFGPGTRLLVL.

This clone appeared a single time. The rearrangement uses TRBV19 and TRBJ2-7, with 7 positions matching TRBD2. This CDR3 is built from 15 residues. Germline V gene lookup returns CDR1 LNHDA and CDR2 SQIVND (reference sequence). J gave up 4 bases and V 10 bases, and 16 bases lay outside the gene matches. CDR3 coding DNA: TGTGCCACCCCAACGGGAGGTTCACCCTTATACGAGCAGTACTTC. This encodes CATPTGGSPLYEQYF.

The genes are TRBV30 and TRBJ1-3, with 7 nucleotides matching TRBD1. Germline values: CDR1 GTSNPN, CDR2 SVGIG (reference sequence). The length of the CDR3 is 15 residues. The trim removed 3 bases at V and 2 bases at J, leaving 7 bases unmatched. CDR3 sequence: CAWRDRRFAGNTIYF. In nucleotides, the CDR3 is TGTGCCTGGAGGGACAGGCGATTCGCTGGAAACACCATATATTTT.

The V and J genes are TRBV7-3 and TRBJ2-2; TRBD2 matches at 8 bases. J was trimmed by 4 bases and V by 5 bases; bases with no gene match: 9. CDR1 and CDR2 (germline): SGHTA, FQGTGA. The CDR3 sequence is 16 residues long. This CDR3 is CASSRTAGVGTGELFF. The CDR3 nucleotides are TGTGCCAGCAGCAGAACAGCGGGAGTGGGCACCGGGGAGCTGTTTTTT.

The V and J genes are TRBV28 and TRBJ1-5, with D maybe TRBD1 (6 bases). The CDR3 sequence is 13 residues long. V was shortened by 6 bases and J by 4 bases, with 10 bases between the two germline ends. Per the germline V gene, CDR1 is MDHEN and CDR2 is SYDVKM. The CDR3 DNA is TGTGCCAGCAGGCTACAGGGAAATCAGCCCCAGCATTTT. Its protein is CASRLQGNQPQHF.

This clone was picked up a small number of times. The rearrangement links TRBV28 to TRBJ2-5, with D unresolved. CDR1 and CDR2 from the germline V gene are MDHEN and SYDVKM. The length of the CDR3 is 16 residues. V was pared by 6 bases and J by 2 bases, with 19 bases between. The DNA of the CDR3 is TGTGCCAGCAGCCCTTTCGCGGCAGCTAGTCAAGAGACCCAGTACTTC. Its translation: CASSPFAAASQETQYF.

The CDR3 DNA reads TGTGCCAGCATAGGGGGGGGTAAAAACATTCAGTACTTC. Amino acids: CASIGGGKNIQYF. The chain joins TRBV6-6 to TRBJ2-4, with D perhaps matching TRBD2 (7 bases). V was cut by 7 bases and J by 4 bases, with 11 bases left in between. This CDR3 is 13 amino acids long. Germline CDR1 is MNHNY and CDR2 is SVGAGI (reference sequence).

Only one count was recorded for this clone. The rearrangement uses TRBV19 and TRBJ2-1; 14 bases are a match to TRBD2. Germline lookup yields CDR1 LNHDA and CDR2 SQIVND (reference sequence). CDR3 length: 20 amino acids. Germline trimming cut 7 bases from V and 7 bases from J; bases unmatched to any gene: 21. The CDR3 loop is CASTAIGTSGRGGRGNEQFF. The CDR3 DNA reads as TGTGCCAGTACTGCAATCGGGACTAGCGGGAGAGGGGGCCGGGGGAATGAGCAGTTCTTC.

Regarding this clone: Other DNA sequences in this sample translate to the same CDR3. V gene TRBV7-2 combines with J gene TRBJ2-3; TRBD2 matches 12 bases. CDR1 is SGHTA and CDR2 is FQGNSA in the germline V gene. This CDR3 region has 15 residues. Trimming removed 4 bases from V and 5 bases from J; junction bases left unmatched: 4. In DNA form, the CDR3 reads TGTGCCAGCAGCTCACTAGCGGGGGGCTTAGATACGCAGTATTTT. Its translation is CASSSLAGGLDTQYF.

This clone was recorded a few times. The chain is built from TRBV28 and TRBJ2-1, with a possible D match to TRBD2 (5 bases). CDR1 and CDR2 (germline): MDHEN, SYDVKM. This CDR3 is 17 amino acids long. V was clipped by 4 bases and J by 5 bases, with 21 bases between them. The CDR3 sequence is CASSSPEVATVHNEQFF. DNA of the CDR3: TGTGCCAGCAGTTCGCCAGAGGTAGCGACCGTCCACAATGAGCAGTTCTTC. Together with reference TRBV28 and TRBJ2-1, the CDR3 gives the full variable domain: DVKVTQSSRYLVKRTGEKVFLECVQDMDHENMFWYRQDPGLGLRLIYFSYDVKMKEKGDIPEGYSVSREKKERFSLILESASTNQTSMYLCASSSPEVATVHNEQFFGPGTRLTVL.

Only a few counts were recorded for this clone. V gene TRBV5-8 combines with J gene TRBJ1-2; D not certain. The CDR3 consists of 14 residues. V lost 0 bases, J lost 8 bases, and 14 bases lay in between. Germline V CDR1 and CDR2: SGHTS, YDEGEE. The CDR3 here is CASSLAVRPTGYTF. The CDR3, as DNA: TGTGCCAGCAGCTTGGCCGTCAGGCCCACGGGCTACACCTTC. Drawing the rest from reference TRBV5-8 and TRBJ1-2, the complete variable domain is EAGVTQSPTHLIKTRGQQATLRCSPISGHTSVYWYQQALGLGLQFLLWYDEGEERNRGNFPPRFSGRQFPNYSSELNVNALELEDSALYLCASSLAVRPTGYTFGSGTRLTVV.